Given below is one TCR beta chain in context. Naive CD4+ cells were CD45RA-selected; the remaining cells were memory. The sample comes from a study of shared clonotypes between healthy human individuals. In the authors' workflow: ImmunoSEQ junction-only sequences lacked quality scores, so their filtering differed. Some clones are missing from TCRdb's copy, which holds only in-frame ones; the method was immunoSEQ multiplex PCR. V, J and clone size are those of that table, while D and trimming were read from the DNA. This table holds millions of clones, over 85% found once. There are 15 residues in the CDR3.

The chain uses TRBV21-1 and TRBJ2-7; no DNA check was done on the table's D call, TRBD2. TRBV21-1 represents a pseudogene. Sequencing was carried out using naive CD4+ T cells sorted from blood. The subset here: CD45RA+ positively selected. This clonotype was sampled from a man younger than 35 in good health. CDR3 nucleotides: TGTGCCAGCAGCAAAGACCGGGATGTGAGTCGCGAGCAGTACTTC. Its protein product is CASSKDRDVSREQYF.